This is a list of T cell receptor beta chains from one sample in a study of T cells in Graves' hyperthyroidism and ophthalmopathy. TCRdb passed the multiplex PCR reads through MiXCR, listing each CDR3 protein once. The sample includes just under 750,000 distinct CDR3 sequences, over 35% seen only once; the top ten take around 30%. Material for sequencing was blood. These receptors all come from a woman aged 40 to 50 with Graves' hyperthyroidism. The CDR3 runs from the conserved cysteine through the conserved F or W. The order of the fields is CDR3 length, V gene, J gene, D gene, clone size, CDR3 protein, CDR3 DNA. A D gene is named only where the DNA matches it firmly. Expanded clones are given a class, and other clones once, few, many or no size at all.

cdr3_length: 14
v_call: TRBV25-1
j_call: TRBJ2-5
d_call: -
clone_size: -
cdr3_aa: CASSTTGAEETQYF
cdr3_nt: TGTGCCAGCAGTACCACCGGGGCCGAAGAGACCCAGTACTTC

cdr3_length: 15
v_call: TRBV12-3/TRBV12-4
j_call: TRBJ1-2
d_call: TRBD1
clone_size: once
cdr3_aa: CASGLWTGGFAGYTF
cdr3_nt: TGTGCTAGTGGTTTGTGGACAGGGGGTTTCGCGGGCTACACCTTC

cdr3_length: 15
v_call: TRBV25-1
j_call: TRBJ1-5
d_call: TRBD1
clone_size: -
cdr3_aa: CASSAITGGNQPQHF
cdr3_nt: TGTGCCAGCAGTGCCATTACAGGGGGCAATCAGCCCCAGCATTTT

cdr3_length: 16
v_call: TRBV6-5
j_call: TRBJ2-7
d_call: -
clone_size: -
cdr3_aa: CASSYSTLGGTYEQYF
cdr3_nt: TGTGCCAGCAGTTACTCAACATTGGGCGGTACCTACGAGCAGTACTTC

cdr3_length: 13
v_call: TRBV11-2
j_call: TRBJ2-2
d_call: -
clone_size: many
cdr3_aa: CASSQDSTGELFF
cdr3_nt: TGTGCCAGCAGCCAAGACAGTACCGGGGAGCTGTTTTTT

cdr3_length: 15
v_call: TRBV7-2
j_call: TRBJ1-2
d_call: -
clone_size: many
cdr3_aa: CASSPYLLTDYGYTF
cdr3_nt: TGTGCCAGCAGCCCCTACCTCTTGACAGACTATGGCTACACCTTC

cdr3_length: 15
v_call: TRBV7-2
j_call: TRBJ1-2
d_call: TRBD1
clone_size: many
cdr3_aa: CASSLTQGAGYGYTF
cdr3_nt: TGTGCCAGCAGCTTGACCCAGGGGGCAGGCTATGGCTACACCTTC

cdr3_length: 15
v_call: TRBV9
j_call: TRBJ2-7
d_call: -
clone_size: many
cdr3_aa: CASSVDGTTTGEQYF
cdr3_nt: TGTGCCAGCAGCGTAGACGGTACCACAACGGGGGAGCAGTACTTC

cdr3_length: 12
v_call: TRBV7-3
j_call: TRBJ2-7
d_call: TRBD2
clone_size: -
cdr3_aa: CASSGGGNEQYF
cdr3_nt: TGTGCCAGCAGCGGGGGGGGAAACGAGCAGTACTTC

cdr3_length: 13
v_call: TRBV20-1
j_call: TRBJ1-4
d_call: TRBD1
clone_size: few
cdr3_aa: CSALDRDREKLFF
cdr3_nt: TGCAGTGCCCTAGACAGGGATAGGGAAAAACTGTTTTTT

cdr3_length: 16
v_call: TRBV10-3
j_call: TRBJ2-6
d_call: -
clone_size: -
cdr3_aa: CASRPDRAPGANVLTF
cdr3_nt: TGTGCCAGCAGACCGGACAGAGCTCCTGGGGCCAACGTCCTGACTTTC

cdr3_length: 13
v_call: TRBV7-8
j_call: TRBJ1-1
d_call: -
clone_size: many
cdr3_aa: CASSPNEGSEAFF
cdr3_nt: TGTGCCAGCAGCCCAAACGAGGGGTCTGAAGCTTTCTTT

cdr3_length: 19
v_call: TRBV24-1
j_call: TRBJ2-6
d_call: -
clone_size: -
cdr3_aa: CATSDPMGGPHSGANVLTF
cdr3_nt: TGTGCCACCAGTGACCCCATGGGGGGGCCCCACTCTGGGGCCAACGTCCTGACTTTC

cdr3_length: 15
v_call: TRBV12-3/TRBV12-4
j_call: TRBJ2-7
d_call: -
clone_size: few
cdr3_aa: CASRLGTSRDYEQYF
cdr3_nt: TGTGCCAGCAGACTTGGGACGAGTAGGGACTACGAGCAGTACTTC

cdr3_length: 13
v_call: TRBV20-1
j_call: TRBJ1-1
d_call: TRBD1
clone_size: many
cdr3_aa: CSARGQGISEAFF
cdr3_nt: TGCAGTGCTAGGGGACAGGGGATCTCTGAAGCTTTCTTT

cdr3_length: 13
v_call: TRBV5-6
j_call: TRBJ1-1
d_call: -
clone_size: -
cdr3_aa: CASSPLGGREAFF
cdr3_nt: TGTGCCAGCAGCCCCCTGGGCGGACGGGAAGCTTTCTTT

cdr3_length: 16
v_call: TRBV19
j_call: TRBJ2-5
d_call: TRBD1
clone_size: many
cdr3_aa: CASSQATGGILETQYF
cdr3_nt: TGTGCCAGCTCACAGGCGACAGGGGGCATTTTGGAGACCCAGTACTTC

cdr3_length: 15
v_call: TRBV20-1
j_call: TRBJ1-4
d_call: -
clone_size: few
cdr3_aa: CSARDLSGSSEKLFF
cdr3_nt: TGCAGTGCTAGAGATTTATCGGGATCATCAGAAAAACTGTTTTTT

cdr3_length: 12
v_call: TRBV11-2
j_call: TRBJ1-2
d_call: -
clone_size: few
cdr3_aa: CASSFSSSGYTF
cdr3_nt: -

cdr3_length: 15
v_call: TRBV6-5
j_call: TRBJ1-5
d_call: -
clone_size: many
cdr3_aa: CASSVRVGGNQPQHF
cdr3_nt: TGTGCCAGCAGCGTCAGGGTTGGTGGCAATCAGCCCCAGCATTTT

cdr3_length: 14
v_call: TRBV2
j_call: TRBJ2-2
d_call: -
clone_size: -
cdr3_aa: CASNWGSHTGELFF
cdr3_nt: TGTGCCAGCAATTGGGGGTCCCACACCGGGGAGCTGTTTTTT

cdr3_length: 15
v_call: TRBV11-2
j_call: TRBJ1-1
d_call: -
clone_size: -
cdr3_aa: CASSQDEVQGTEAFF
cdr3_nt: TGCGCCAGCAGCCAAGATGAAGTACAGGGTACTGAAGCTTTCTTT

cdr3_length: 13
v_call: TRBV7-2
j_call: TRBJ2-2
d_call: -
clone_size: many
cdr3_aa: CASSRLTTGELFF
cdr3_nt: TGTGCCAGCAGCCGACTAACCACCGGGGAGCTGTTTTTT

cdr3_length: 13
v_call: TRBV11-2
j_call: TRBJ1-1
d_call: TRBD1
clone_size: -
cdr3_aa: CASSLDHRGAAFF
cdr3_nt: TGTGCCAGCAGCTTAGATCACAGGGGCGCAGCTTTCTTT

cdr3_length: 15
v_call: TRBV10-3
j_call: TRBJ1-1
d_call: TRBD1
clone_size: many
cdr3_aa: CAISDSRTGDTEAFF
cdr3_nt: TGTGCCATCAGTGACTCCAGGACAGGGGACACTGAAGCTTTCTTT

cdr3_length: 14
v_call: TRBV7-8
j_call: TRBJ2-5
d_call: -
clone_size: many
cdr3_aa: CASSGLPLSETQYF
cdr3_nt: TGTGCCAGCAGCGGACTTCCGCTTTCGGAGACCCAGTACTTC

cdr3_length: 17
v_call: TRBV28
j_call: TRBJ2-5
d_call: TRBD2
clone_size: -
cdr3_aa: CASSWGLAAKMGETQYF
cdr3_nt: TGTGCCAGCAGTTGGGGACTAGCGGCCAAAATGGGGGAGACCCAGTACTTC